One sample yielded the 26 T cell receptor beta chains listed below, sequenced in a study of cytomegalovirus exposure and HLA in healthy donors. PCR employed 60 Vbeta and 13 Jbeta primers. Assay: immunoSEQ multiplex PCR; the TCRdb copy retains only in-frame clones and omits some. The data show around 150,000 clones, with 80% seen just once and approximately 10% held by the top ten. The sample comprised PBMCs. The receptors derive from a man younger than 30 in good health and CMV-seropositive.

This chain links TRBV5-1 with TRBJ1-1; D ambiguous. Germline CDR1 is SGHRS and CDR2 is YFSETQ. V was cut by 0 bases and J by 3 bases, with 18 bases left in between. The CDR3 consists of 17 residues. CDR3 sequence reads: CASSLVGRPPQDTEAFF. CDR3 in DNA: TGCGCCAGCAGCTTGGTGGGTAGGCCCCCGCAGGACACTGAAGCTTTCTTT.

V is TRBV5-6 and J is TRBJ1-2; TRBD1 agrees at 7 bases. CDR1 is SGHDT and CDR2 is YYEEEE in the germline V gene. With V trimmed by 4 bases and J by 7 bases, 7 bases remained unmatched. The CDR3 has 13 amino acids. The CDR3 region has the DNA TGTGCCAGCAGCGTTTACAGGGGCTCTGGCTACACCTTC. Translating gives CASSVYRGSGYTF.

The chain joins TRBV6-1 to TRBJ1-5; TRBD1 aligns across 7 bases. V was pared by 3 bases and J by 2 bases, with 4 bases of the junction left unmatched. The CDR3 sequence is 15 residues long. Germline CDR1 and CDR2: MNHNS and SASEGT. This chain's CDR3 is CASSEYRGGNQPQHF. The CDR3 DNA reads TGTGCCAGCAGTGAGTACAGGGGTGGCAATCAGCCCCAGCATTTT.

This clone is a singleton in its sample. The rearrangement links TRBV7-6 to TRBJ2-1, with D tentatively TRBD2 (5 bases). Per germline, CDR1 SGHVS and CDR2 FNYEAQ. The CDR3 totals 14 residues. Trimming cost V 6 bases and J 4 bases, with 13 bases left between them. The CDR3 region is CASRPTGSYNEQFF. CDR3 DNA sequence: TGTGCCAGCAGGCCTACGGGAAGTTACAATGAGCAGTTCTTC.

The V gene is TRBV18, the J gene TRBJ2-1, with D possibly TRBD1 on 5 matching bases. CDR1 is KGHSH and CDR2 is LQKENI in the germline V gene. The CDR3 length is 15 residues. V was cut by 1 base and J by 4 bases, with 11 bases left in between. CDR3 coding DNA: TGTGCCAGCTCACCACAAGACAGCAGTTACAATGAGCAGTTCTTC. It is translated as CASSPQDSSYNEQFF.

In the case of this clone: This is likely a read error, given that the CDR3 carries no conserved phenylalanine or tryptophan at its end. CDR3 in amino acids: CASNWGGSWNSPLHL. CDR3 coding DNA: TGTGCCAGCAACTGGGGAGGGTCGTGGAATTCACCCCTCCACCTT. The chain has TRBV6-1 and TRBJ1-6, with no clear D. CDR3 length: 15 residues. V lost 7 bases, J lost 7 bases, and 17 bases lay in between. Germline V gene data show CDR1 as MNHNS and CDR2 as SASEGT.

V gene TRBV12-5 combines with J gene TRBJ2-1, with a weak D call TRBD2 (7 bases). This CDR3 has 15 residues. CDR1 and CDR2 from the germline V gene are LGHNT and FRNRAP. Trimming removed 6 bases at V and 8 bases at J, with 20 bases between. The CDR3 sequence is CASGTVGGPMYEQFF. Here the CDR3 DNA reads TGTGCTAGTGGAACAGTGGGGGGGCCGATGTATGAGCAGTTCTTC.

The rearrangement joins TRBV14 to TRBJ1-2, with D maybe TRBD1 (5 bases). Per germline, CDR1 SGHDN and CDR2 FVKESK. Trimming pared 3 bases from V and 4 bases from J, leaving 15 bases between. CDR3 length: 15 amino acids. The chain's CDR3 is CASSQGLGGGYGYTF. Here the CDR3 DNA reads TGTGCCAGCAGCCAGGGCCTTGGGGGGGGCTATGGCTACACCTTC.

The table lists this clone with a count of one. V usage is TRBV25-1 and J usage is TRBJ2-1; 13 bases line up with TRBD2. The CDR3 covers 13 residues. CDR1 is MGHDK and CDR2 is SYGVNS in the germline V gene. V was pared by 6 bases and J by 9 bases, with 2 bases of the junction left unmatched. The CDR3 spells CASSGLAGVEQFF. In nucleotides, the CDR3 is TGTGCCAGCAGCGGACTAGCGGGAGTTGAGCAGTTCTTC.

This chain joins TRBV5-8 and TRBJ2-7; TRBD1 matches at 7 bases. V trimming: 0 bases; J trimming: 3 bases; junction bases outside the gene matches: 3. This CDR3 is built from 14 residues. The germline V gene encodes CDR1 SGHTS and CDR2 YDEGEE. This CDR3 is CASSLGQGVYEQYF. DNA of the CDR3: TGTGCCAGCAGCTTGGGACAGGGTGTCTACGAGCAGTACTTC.

This clone showed up just once. V and J are TRBV5-1 and TRBJ2-2; a possible D gene is TRBD1 (6 bases). Germline V gene data show CDR1 as SGHRS and CDR2 as YFSETQ. V lost 7 bases and J 3 bases, leaving 13 bases between the germline ends. The CDR3 is 14 residues long. In nucleotides, the CDR3 is TGCGCCAGCGGTGCAGGGGCGGACACCGGGGAGCTGTTTTTT. It encodes CASGAGADTGELFF.

This chain connects TRBV6-1 to TRBJ2-3; D unclear. Trimming pared 8 bases from V and 0 bases from J, leaving 6 bases between. The CDR3 length is 12 residues. Germline lookup yields CDR1 MNHNS and CDR2 SASEGT. CDR3 in DNA: TGTGCCAGCGAAGCTAGCACAGATACGCAGTATTTT. Amino acid sequence: CASEASTDTQYF.

This clone was found once. The chain links TRBV11-3 to TRBJ2-1; perhaps TRBD1 as D (8 bases). Trimming cost V 6 bases and J 9 bases, with 21 bases left between them. The germline gives CDR1 SGHNT, CDR2 YENEEA. The CDR3 totals 15 residues. As DNA, the CDR3 is TGTGCCAGCAGTCTAGTACAGGGGGGGGTAGGTGAGCAGTTCTTC. It specifies CASSLVQGGVGEQFF.

The CDR3 coding sequence is TGTGCCAGCAGCCTCAGACAAGGCTATGGCTACACCTTC. This encodes CASSLRQGYGYTF. The chain uses TRBV7-9 and TRBJ1-2; D gene uncertain. This CDR3 is built from 13 residues. Germline CDR1 SEHNR, CDR2 FQNEAQ (reference sequence). Trimming took 5 bases from V and 4 from J, leaving 11 bases between them.

The chain employs TRBV6-5 and TRBJ2-7, with D possibly being TRBD1 (5 bases). The CDR3 contains 12 residues. CDR1 and CDR2 (germline): MNHEY, SVGAGI. The ends were cut back, 5 bases at V and 5 bases at J, with 10 bases in the middle. The CDR3 spells CASSPLGHEQYF. For the CDR3, the DNA is TGTGCCAGCAGTCCCTTGGGGCACGAGCAGTACTTC.

The chain employs TRBV29-1 and TRBJ1-3, with TRBD1 matching 10 bases. From germline, CDR1 is SQVTM and CDR2 ANQGSEA. V lost 4 bases, J lost 4 bases, and 4 bases stayed unmatched. CDR3 length: 14 amino acids. The CDR3 loop reads CSVAPGQGGNTIYF. Here the CDR3 DNA reads TGCAGCGTTGCCCCGGGACAGGGGGGAAACACCATATATTTT.

V usage is TRBV5-5 and J usage is TRBJ1-2; D might be TRBD1 (6 bases). Trimming stripped 2 bases from V and 4 bases from J, with 15 bases between. The CDR3 runs 15 residues. CDR1 SGHKS and CDR2 YYEKEE come from the germline V gene (reference sequence). The CDR3 DNA follows: TGTGCCAGCAGCTTAAGGCAGGGGTCCCCCTATGGCTACACCTTC. Translating gives CASSLRQGSPYGYTF.

This chain uses TRBV12-5 with TRBJ1-1; D remains ambiguous. Trimming removed 0 bases from V and 7 bases from J, with 18 bases in between. This CDR3 comprises 16 residues. Germline V gene sequence: CDR1 LGHNT, CDR2 FRNRAP. In DNA, the CDR3 is TGTGCTAGTGGTTTGGTAGGTGGATGGGCGGGAAGTGAAGCTTTCTTT. Protein: CASGLVGGWAGSEAFF.

The rearrangement links TRBV5-1 to TRBJ2-1, with TRBD2 matching 9 bases. Germline CDR1 and CDR2: SGHRS and YFSETQ. J gave up 7 bases and V 4 bases, and 9 bases lay outside the gene matches. The CDR3 consists of 15 residues. As DNA, the CDR3 is TGCGCCAGCAGCAGGGGGACTAGCTCTTGGAATGAGCAGTTCTTC. Translating gives CASSRGTSSWNEQFF.

This chain uses TRBV27 with TRBJ2-5, with 7 bases aligning to TRBD1. This CDR3 contains 14 residues. The V gene's germline CDR1 is MNHEY and CDR2 SMNVEV (reference sequence). J gave up 2 bases and V 4 bases, and 4 bases lay outside the gene matches. CDR3: CASSSPGQQETQYF. For the CDR3, the DNA is TGTGCCAGCAGTTCCCCGGGACAGCAAGAGACCCAGTACTTC.

This chain connects TRBV18 to TRBJ1-1, with 7 positions matching TRBD1. CDR1 and CDR2 (germline): KGHSH, LQKENI. The CDR3 runs to 13 residues. The V segment lost 6 bases and the J segment 1 base; nucleotides outside the gene matches: 2. The CDR3 loop reads CASSDRPNTEAFF. CDR3 nucleotide sequence: TGTGCCAGCTCGGACAGGCCGAACACTGAAGCTTTCTTT.

The chain employs TRBV18 and TRBJ2-7; 10 positions agree with TRBD1. The CDR3 consists of 15 residues. Germline V gene sequence: CDR1 KGHSH, CDR2 LQKENI. V shed 5 bases, J shed 3 bases, and the junction held 7 bases outside the gene matches. The CDR3 DNA follows: TGTGCCAGCTCAGGCCGGGACAGGGGCAGCTACGAGCAGTACTTC. The encoded protein is CASSGRDRGSYEQYF.

The rearrangement joins TRBV5-4 to TRBJ2-2, with 7 nucleotides matching TRBD1. This CDR3 region has 15 residues. CDR1 and CDR2 (germline): SGHNT, YYREEE (reference sequence). V gave up 1 base and J gave up 5 bases; unmatched junction bases: 5. The chain's CDR3 is CASSLPGQLTGELFF. The DNA of the CDR3 is TGTGCCAGCAGCTTGCCGGGACAGCTAACCGGGGAGCTGTTTTTT.

The genes are TRBV5-5 and TRBJ1-2, with D unclear. Germline assignment: CDR1 SGHKS and CDR2 YYEKEE (reference sequence). This CDR3 comprises 14 residues. The V and J ends lost 3 bases and 2 bases respectively, with 11 bases between them. CDR3 sequence (DNA): TGTGCCAGCAGCTCCTGGACGGGGAACTATGGCTACACCTTC. This sequence encodes CASSSWTGNYGYTF.

This chain joins TRBV6-1 and TRBJ2-7, with unresolved D. Trimming cost V 6 bases and J 4 bases, with 16 bases left between them. This CDR3 has 14 residues. Germline CDR1 reads MNHNS; CDR2 reads SASEGT. In DNA, the CDR3 is TGTGCCAGCAGAAAATTCGGCCAGGAATACGAGCAGTACTTC. Translated: CASRKFGQEYEQYF.

This chain links TRBV6-6 with TRBJ1-1; D may be TRBD1 (6 bases). V lost 0 bases, J lost 4 bases, and 15 bases lay in between. CDR3 length equals 16 residues. Germline assignment: CDR1 MNHNY and CDR2 SVGAGI (reference sequence). The CDR3 DNA sequence: TGTGCCAGCAGTTACTCAAGGGGGTCTAGCGGCACTGAAGCTTTCTTT. It translates to CASSYSRGSSGTEAFF.